This record covers a single TCR beta chain. Its antigen is not known. The CDR3 has 16 amino acids. Germline V CDR1 and CDR2: SGDLS, YYNGEE. With V trimmed by 4 bases and J by 1 base, 3 bases remained unmatched. From blood CD8+ and CD4+ T cells, TCR beta sequences were generated. Isolation of CD8+ and CD4+ T cells was performed negatively, whereas enrichment of TEMRA cells was done by FACS. This sample is drawn from a study of CD8 T cells in Susac syndrome. The RNA, 0.5 to 1 ug, was put through reverse transcription using random hexamers. An immunoSEQ multiplex PCR amplified TCR beta CDR3 over 54 Vbeta and 13 Jbeta. TCRdb reprocessed the immunoSEQ multiplex PCR reads via MiXCR and lists one record per CDR3 protein. In the table there are just over 150,000 distinct CDR3 sequences, nearly 97% of which are singletons. Whole-study results and caveats: As acknowledged by the study, its TCR sequencing and HLA analysis included a relatively small number of individuals.

The J gene is TRBJ2-2, the V gene TRBV9; 11 nucleotides line up with TRBD2. The source is a human donor with multiple sclerosis. What was sequenced was CD8+ T cells from PBMCs. CDR3 DNA: TGTGCCAGCAGCCTAGGGACTAGCGGGAACACCGGGGAGCTGTTTTTT. Translation gives CASSLGTSGNTGELFF.